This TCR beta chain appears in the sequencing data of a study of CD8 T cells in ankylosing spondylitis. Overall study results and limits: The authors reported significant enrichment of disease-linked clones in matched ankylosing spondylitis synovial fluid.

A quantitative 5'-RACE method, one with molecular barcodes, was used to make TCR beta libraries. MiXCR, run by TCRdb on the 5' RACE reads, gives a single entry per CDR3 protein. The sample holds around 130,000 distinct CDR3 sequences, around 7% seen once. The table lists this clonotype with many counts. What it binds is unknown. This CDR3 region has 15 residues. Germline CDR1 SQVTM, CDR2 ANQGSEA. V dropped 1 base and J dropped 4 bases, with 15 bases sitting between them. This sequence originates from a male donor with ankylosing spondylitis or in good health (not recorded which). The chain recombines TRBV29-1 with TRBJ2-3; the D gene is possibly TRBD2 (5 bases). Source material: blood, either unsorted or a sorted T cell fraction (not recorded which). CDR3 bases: TGCAGCGTTGAAGGGTCAAGTGGGAGAGCAGATACGCAGTATTTT. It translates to CSVEGSSGRADTQYF.